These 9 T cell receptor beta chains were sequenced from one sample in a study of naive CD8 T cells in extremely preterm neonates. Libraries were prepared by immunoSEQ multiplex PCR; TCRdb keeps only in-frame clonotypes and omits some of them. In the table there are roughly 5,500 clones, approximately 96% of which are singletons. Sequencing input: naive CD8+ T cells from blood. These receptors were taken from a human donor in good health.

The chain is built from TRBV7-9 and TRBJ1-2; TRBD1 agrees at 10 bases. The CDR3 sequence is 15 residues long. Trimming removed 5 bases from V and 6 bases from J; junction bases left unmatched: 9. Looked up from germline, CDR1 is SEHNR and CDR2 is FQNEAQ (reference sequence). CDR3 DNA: TGTGCCAGCAGCCCAATGACAGGGGGCGACGATGGCTACACCTTC. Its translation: CASSPMTGGDDGYTF.

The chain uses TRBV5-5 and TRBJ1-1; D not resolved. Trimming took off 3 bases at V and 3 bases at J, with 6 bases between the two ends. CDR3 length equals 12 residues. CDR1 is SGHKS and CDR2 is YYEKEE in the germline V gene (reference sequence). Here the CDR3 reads CASSSGYTEAFF. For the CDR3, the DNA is TGTGCCAGCAGCTCGGGGTACACTGAAGCTTTCTTT.

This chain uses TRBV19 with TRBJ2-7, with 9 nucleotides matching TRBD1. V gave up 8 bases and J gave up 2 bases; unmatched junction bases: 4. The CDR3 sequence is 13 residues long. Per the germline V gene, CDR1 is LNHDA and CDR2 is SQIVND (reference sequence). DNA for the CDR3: TGTGCCAGTGGACAGGGGAGCCCCTACGAGCAGTACTTC. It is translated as CASGQGSPYEQYF.

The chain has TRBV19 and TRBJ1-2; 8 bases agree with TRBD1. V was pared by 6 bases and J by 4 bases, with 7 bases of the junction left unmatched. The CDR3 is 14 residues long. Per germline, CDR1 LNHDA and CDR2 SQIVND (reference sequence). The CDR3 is CASRDRAESYGYTF. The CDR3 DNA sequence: TGTGCCAGTAGGGACAGGGCCGAATCCTATGGCTACACCTTC.

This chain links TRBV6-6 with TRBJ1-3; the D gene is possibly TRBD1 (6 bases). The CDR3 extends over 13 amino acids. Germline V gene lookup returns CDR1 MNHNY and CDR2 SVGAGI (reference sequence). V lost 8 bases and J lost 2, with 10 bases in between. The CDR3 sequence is CASLTGPGNTIYF. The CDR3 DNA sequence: TGTGCCAGCCTTACAGGGCCTGGAAACACCATATATTTT.

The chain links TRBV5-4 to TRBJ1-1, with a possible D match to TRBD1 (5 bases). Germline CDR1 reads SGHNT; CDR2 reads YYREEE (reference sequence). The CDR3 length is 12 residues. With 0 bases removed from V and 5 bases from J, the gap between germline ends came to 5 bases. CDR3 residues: CASSLGTTEAFF. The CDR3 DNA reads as TGTGCCAGCAGCTTGGGGACAACTGAAGCTTTCTTT. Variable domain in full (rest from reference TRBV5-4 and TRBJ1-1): ETGVTQSPTHLIKTRGQQVTLRCSSQSGHNTVSWYQQALGQGPQFIFQYYREEENGRGNFPPRFSGLQFPNYSSELNVNALELDDSALYLCASSLGTTEAFFGQGTRLTVV.

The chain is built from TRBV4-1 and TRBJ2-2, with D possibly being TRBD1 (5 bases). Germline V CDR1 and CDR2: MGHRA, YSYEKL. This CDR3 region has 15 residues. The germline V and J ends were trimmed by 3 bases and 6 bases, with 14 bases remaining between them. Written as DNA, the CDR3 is TGCGCCAGCAGCCAGTACTCAGGGTTCCCCGGGGAGCTGTTTTTT. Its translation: CASSQYSGFPGELFF.

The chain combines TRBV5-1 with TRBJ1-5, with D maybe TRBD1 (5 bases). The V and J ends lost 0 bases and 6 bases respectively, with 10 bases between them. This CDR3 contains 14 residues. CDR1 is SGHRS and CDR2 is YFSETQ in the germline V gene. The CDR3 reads CASSLEEGLQPQHF. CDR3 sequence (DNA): TGCGCCAGCAGCTTGGAGGAGGGGCTTCAGCCCCAGCATTTT. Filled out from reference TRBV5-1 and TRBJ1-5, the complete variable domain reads KAGVTQTPRYLIKTRGQQVTLSCSPISGHRSVSWYQQTPGQGLQFLFEYFSETQRNKGNFPGRFSGRQFSNSRSEMNVSTLELGDSALYLCASSLEEGLQPQHFGDGTRLSIL.

Here the CDR3 reads CASSYSGWNTGELFF. CDR3 bases: TGTGCCAGCAGTTACTCGGGCTGGAACACCGGGGAGCTGTTTTTT. The chain uses TRBV6-5 and TRBJ2-2; D not resolved. With 0 bases removed from V and 1 base from J, the gap between germline ends came to 6 bases. The CDR3 runs to 15 residues. Looked up from germline, CDR1 is MNHEY and CDR2 is SVGAGI.